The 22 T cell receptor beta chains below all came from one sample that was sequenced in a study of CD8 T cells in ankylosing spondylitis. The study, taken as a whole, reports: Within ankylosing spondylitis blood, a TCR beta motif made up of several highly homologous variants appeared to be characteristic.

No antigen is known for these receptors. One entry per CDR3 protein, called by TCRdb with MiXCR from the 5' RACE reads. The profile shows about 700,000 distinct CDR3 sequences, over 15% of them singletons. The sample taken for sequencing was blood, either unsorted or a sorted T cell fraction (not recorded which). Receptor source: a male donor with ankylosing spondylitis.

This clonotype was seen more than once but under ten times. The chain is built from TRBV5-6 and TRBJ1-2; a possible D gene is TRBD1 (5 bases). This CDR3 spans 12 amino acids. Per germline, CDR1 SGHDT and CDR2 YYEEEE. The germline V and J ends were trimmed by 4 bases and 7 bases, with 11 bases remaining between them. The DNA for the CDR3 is TGTGCCAGCAGCCGCAGGGCGGGTGGCTACACCTTC. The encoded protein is CASSRRAGGYTF.

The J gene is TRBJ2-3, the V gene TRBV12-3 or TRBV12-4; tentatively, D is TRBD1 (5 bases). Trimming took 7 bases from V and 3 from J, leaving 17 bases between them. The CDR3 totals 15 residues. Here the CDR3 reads CASTSRQSPTDTQYF. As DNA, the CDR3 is TGTGCCAGCACTTCCCGACAGTCGCCAACAGATACGCAGTATTTT.

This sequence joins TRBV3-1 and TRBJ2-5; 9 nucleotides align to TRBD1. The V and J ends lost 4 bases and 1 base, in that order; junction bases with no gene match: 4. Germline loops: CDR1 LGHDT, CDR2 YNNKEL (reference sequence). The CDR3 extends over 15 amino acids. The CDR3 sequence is CASSPLDRGQETQYF. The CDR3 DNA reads TGTGCCAGCAGCCCTTTGGACAGGGGCCAAGAGACCCAGTACTTC.

CDR3 sequence reads: CASSRQGTSTDTQYF. The DNA for the CDR3 is TGTGCCAGCAGCAGACAGGGGACTAGCACAGATACGCAGTATTTT. The chain carries TRBV2 and TRBJ2-3, with 8 nucleotides matching TRBD1. Germline V gene lookup returns CDR1 SNHLY and CDR2 FYNNEI. The length of the CDR3 is 15 residues. J lost 0 bases, V lost 6 bases, and 5 bases had no gene match. The full variable domain, completed using reference TRBV2 and TRBJ2-3, is EPEVTQTPSHQVTQMGQEVILRCVPISNHLYFYWYRQILGQKVEFLVSFYNNEISEKSEIFDDQFSVERPDGSNFTLKIRSTKLEDSAMYFCASSRQGTSTDTQYFGPGTRLTVL.

CDR3 amino acids: CASSLTSGPGVHEQFF. CDR3 nucleotide sequence: TGTGCCAGCAGCCTGACTAGCGGGCCAGGGGTCCATGAGCAGTTCTTC. V gene TRBV7-9 combines with J gene TRBJ2-1; 10 bases map to TRBD2. The CDR3 length is 16 residues. V shed 5 bases and J 8 bases; nucleotides not matched to a gene: 12. CDR1 and CDR2 from the germline V gene are SEHNR and FQNEAQ (reference sequence). The variable domain in full, completed from reference TRBV7-9 and TRBJ2-1, reads DTGVSQNPRHKITKRGQNVTFRCDPISEHNRLYWYRQTLGQGPEFLTYFQNEAQLEKSRLLSDRFSAERPKGSFSTLEIQRTEQGDSAMYLCASSLTSGPGVHEQFFGPGTRLTVL.

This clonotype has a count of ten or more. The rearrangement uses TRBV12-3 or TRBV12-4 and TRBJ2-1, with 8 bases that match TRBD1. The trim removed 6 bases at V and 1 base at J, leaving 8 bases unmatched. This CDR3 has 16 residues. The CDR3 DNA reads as TGTGCCAGCAGGGAAGGACAGGGCGCTTCCTACAATGAGCAGTTCTTC. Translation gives CASREGQGASYNEQFF.

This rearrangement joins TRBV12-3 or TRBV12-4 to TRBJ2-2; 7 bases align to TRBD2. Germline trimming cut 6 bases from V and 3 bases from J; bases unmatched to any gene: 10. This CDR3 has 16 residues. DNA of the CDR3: TGTGCCAGCAGAAACTGGGGGGGTGGCGACACCGGGGAGCTGTTTTTT. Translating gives CASRNWGGGDTGELFF.

CDR3 DNA: TGCAGTGCTAGACAGTCATACGAGCAGTACTTC. Protein product: CSARQSYEQYF. The rearrangement uses TRBV20-1 and TRBJ2-7; D not certain. This CDR3 has 11 residues. The germline V gene has CDR1 DFQATT and CDR2 SNEGSKA (reference sequence). Deletions cut 2 bases from V and 4 bases from J, with 6 bases between.

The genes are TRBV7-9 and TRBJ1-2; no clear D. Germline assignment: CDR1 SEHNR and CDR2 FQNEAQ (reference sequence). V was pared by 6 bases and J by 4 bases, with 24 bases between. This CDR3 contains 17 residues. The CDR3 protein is CASRLSGEGGRSYGYTF. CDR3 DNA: TGTGCCAGCAGACTCTCTGGAGAGGGAGGTAGAAGCTATGGCTACACCTTC.

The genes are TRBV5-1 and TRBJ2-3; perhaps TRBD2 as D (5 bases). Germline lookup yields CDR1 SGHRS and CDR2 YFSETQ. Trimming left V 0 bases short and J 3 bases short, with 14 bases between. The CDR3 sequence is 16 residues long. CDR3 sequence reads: CASSLGNSGSTDTQYF. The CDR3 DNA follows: TGCGCCAGCAGCTTGGGAAACAGCGGTTCAACAGATACGCAGTATTTT.

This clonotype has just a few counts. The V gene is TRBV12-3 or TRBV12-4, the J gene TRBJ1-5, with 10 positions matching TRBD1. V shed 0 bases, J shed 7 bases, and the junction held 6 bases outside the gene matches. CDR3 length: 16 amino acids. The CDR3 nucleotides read TGTGCCAGCAGTTTAGCCTGGACAGGGGGATCGCAGCCCCAGCATTTT. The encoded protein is CASSLAWTGGSQPQHF.

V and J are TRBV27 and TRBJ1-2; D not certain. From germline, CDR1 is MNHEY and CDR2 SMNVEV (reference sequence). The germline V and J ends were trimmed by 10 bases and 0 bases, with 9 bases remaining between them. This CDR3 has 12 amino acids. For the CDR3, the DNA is TGTGCCACCCAAACCACTAACTATGGCTACACCTTC. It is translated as CATQTTNYGYTF.

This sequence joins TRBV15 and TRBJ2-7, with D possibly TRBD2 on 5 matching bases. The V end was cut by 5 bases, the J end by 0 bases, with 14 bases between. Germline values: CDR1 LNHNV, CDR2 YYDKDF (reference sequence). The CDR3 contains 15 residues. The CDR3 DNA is TGTGCCACCAGCCGAGGGAGAACTGACTCCTACGAGCAGTACTTC. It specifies CATSRGRTDSYEQYF.

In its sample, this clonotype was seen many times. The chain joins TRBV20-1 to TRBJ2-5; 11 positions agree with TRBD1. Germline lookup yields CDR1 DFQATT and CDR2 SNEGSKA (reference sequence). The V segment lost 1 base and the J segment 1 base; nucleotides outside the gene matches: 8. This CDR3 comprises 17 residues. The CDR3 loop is CSARGSGTGGFQETQYF. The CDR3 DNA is TGCAGTGCTAGAGGGTCCGGGACAGGGGGTTTCCAAGAGACCCAGTACTTC.

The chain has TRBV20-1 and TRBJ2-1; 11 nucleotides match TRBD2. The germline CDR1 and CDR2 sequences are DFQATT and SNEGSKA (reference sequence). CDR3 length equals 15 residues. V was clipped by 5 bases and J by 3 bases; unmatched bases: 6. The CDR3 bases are TGCAGTGCTGTCACAGGGACTAGCGGCTACAATGAGCAGTTCTTC. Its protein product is CSAVTGTSGYNEQFF.

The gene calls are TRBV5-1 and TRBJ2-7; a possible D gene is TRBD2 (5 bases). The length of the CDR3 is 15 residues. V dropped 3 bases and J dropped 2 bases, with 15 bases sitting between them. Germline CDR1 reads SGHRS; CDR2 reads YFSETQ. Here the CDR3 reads CASSYGPEDPYEQYF. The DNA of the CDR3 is TGCGCCAGCAGCTACGGACCGGAGGACCCCTACGAGCAGTACTTC.

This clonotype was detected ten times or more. CDR3 amino acids: CSARAGGGKGSYNEQFF. In DNA form, the CDR3 reads TGCAGTGCTAGGGCAGGTGGGGGAAAGGGCTCCTACAATGAGCAGTTCTTC. The chain uses TRBV20-1 and TRBJ2-1, with D perhaps being TRBD1 or TRBD2 (5 bases each). Per germline, CDR1 DFQATT and CDR2 SNEGSKA (reference sequence). Trimming stripped 3 bases from V and 0 bases from J, with 18 bases between. The CDR3 is made up of 17 amino acids.

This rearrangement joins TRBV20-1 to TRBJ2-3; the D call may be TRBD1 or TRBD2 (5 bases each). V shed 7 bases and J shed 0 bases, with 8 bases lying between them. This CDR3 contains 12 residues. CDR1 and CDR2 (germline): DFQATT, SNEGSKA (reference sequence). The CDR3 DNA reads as TGCAGTGATGGGGGTAGCACAGATACGCAGTATTTT. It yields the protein CSDGGSTDTQYF.

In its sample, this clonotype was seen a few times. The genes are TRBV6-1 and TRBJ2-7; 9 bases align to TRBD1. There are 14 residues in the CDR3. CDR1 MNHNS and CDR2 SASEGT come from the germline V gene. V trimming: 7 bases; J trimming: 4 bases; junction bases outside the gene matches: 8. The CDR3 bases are TGTGCCAGCAACTACGGGACAGGGAATTACGAGCAGTACTTC. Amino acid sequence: CASNYGTGNYEQYF.

CDR3 bases: TGTGCCAGCAGCTCGGGACCGGATGATAATGAGCAGTTCTTC. It codes for CASSSGPDDNEQFF. The chain joins TRBV12-3 or TRBV12-4 to TRBJ2-1, with D perhaps assigned TRBD1 or TRBD2 (5 bases each). The germline V and J ends were trimmed by 6 bases and 7 bases, with 16 bases remaining between them. This CDR3 is built from 14 residues.

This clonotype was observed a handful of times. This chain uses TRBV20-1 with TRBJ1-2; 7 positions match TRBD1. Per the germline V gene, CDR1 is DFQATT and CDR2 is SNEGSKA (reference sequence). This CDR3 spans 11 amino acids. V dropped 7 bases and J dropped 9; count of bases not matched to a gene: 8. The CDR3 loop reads CSDTGTARYTF. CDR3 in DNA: TGCAGTGACACCGGGACAGCTCGCTACACCTTC.

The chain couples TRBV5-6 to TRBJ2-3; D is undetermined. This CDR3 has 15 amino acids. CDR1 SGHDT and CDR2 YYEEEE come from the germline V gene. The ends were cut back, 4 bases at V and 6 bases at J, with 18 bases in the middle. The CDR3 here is CASSIGPPSRDTQYF. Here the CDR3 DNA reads TGTGCCAGCAGCATCGGCCCACCCTCCCGGGATACGCAGTATTTT.